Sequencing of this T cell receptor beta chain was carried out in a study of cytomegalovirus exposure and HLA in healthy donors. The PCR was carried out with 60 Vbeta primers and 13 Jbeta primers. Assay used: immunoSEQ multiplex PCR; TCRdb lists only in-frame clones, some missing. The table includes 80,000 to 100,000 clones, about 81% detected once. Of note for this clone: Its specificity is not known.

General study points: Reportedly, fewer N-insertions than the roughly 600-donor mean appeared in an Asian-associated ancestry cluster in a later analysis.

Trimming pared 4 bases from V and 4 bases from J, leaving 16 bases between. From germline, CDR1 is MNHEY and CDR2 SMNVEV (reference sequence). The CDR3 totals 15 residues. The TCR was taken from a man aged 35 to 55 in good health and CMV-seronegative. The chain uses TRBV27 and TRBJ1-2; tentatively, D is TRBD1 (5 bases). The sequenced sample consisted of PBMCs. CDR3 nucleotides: TGTGCCAGCAGTTCAGCCGCCAGGGTTGCCTATGGCTACACCTTC. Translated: CASSSAARVAYGYTF.